This T cell receptor (beta chain) was recorded in a study of blood T cell repertoires in COVID-19. Data came from immunoSEQ multiplex PCR; TCRdb stores just in-frame clones and leaves some out. The table lists 150,000 to 160,000 clones, around 82% of them singletons, with 0.63% in the top ten. Germline CDR1 MNHEY, CDR2 SMNVEV (reference sequence). The CDR3 is 16 amino acids. J gave up 4 bases and V 2 bases, and 5 bases lay outside the gene matches. This sequence was found in a man aged 55 to 70 with COVID-19, enrolled during active disease. Sequences were obtained from peripheral blood. The chain is built from TRBV27 and TRBJ2-2, with 9 bases identical to TRBD1. The CDR3 region has the DNA TGTGCCAGCAGTTTAATGCCGGGACAGGGCACCGGGGAGCTGTTTTTT. Translated, it gives CASSLMPGQGTGELFF.